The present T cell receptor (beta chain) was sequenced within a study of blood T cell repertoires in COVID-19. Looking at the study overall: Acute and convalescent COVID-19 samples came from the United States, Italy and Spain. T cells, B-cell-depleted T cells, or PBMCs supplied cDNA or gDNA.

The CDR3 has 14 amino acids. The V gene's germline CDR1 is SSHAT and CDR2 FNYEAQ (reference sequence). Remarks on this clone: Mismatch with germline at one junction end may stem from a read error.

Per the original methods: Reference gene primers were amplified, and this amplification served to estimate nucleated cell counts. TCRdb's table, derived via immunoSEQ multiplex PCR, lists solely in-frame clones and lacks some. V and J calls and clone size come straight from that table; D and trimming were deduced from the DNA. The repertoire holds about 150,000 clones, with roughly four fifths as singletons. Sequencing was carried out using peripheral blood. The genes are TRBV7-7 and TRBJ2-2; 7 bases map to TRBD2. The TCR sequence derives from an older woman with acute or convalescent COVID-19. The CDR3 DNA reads TGTGCTAGCAGCCAGGTCCAGCGGGACGGGGAGCTGTTTTTT. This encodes CASSQVQRDGELFF.